One and the same sample provided the 12 T cell receptor beta chains below, sequenced in a study of cytotoxic CD8 clonotypes in ibrutinib-treated CLL. Clones were read by immunoSEQ multiplex PCR, and TCRdb kept only the in-frame ones, dropping some. The table includes 200,000 to 250,000 clones, over 65% detected once. Sample: PBMCs, taken after 12 months of ibrutinib treatment. The receptors were sampled from a human donor with chronic lymphocytic leukemia.

The chain combines TRBV6-6 with TRBJ2-2; TRBD2 agrees at 8 bases. Germline V gene lookup returns CDR1 MNHNY and CDR2 SVGAGI (reference sequence). This CDR3 is 16 amino acids long. J lost 4 bases, V lost 1 base, and 5 bases had no gene match. CDR3 DNA: TGTGCCAGCAGTTACTTTAGCGGGATGGTCACCGGGGAGCTGTTTTTT. Residues: CASSYFSGMVTGELFF.

The V gene is TRBV18, the J gene TRBJ2-3; D possibly uses TRBD1 or TRBD2 (5 bases each). Germline CDR1 KGHSH, CDR2 LQKENI. This CDR3 region has 13 residues. The V and J ends lost 1 base and 5 bases respectively, with 7 bases between them. The CDR3 protein is CASSPRGKDTQYF. The DNA of the CDR3 is TGTGCCAGCTCACCACGGGGGAAAGATACGCAGTATTTT. The full variable domain, rest sourced from reference TRBV18 and TRBJ2-3, is NAGVMQNPRHLVRRRGQEARLRCSPMKGHSHVYWYRQLPEEGLKFMVYLQKENIIDESGMPKERFSAEFPKEGPSILRIQQVVRGDSAAYFCASSPRGKDTQYFGPGTRLTVL.

The CDR3 region is CASSEDGYGYTF. In nucleotides, the CDR3 is TGTGCCAGCAGCGAGGACGGCTATGGCTACACCTTC. This chain uses TRBV2 with TRBJ1-2, with no clear D. With 6 bases removed from V and 4 bases from J, the gap between germline ends came to 9 bases. The length of the CDR3 is 12 residues. The germline V gene encodes CDR1 SNHLY and CDR2 FYNNEI.

This clone occurred many times. This chain links TRBV10-3 with TRBJ2-7; a possible D gene is TRBD1 (5 bases). With 6 bases removed from V and 3 bases from J, the gap between germline ends came to 12 bases. The CDR3 covers 13 residues. Germline V gene sequence: CDR1 ENHRY, CDR2 SYGVKD. The CDR3 protein is CAISRENDYEQYF. In DNA, the CDR3 is TGTGCCATCAGCAGGGAAAATGACTACGAGCAGTACTTC.

The gene calls are TRBV11-1 and TRBJ2-7; a weak D match, TRBD2 (6 bases). V was pared by 5 bases and J by 4 bases, with 18 bases between. Germline values: CDR1 SGHAT, CDR2 FQDESV (reference sequence). This CDR3 comprises 15 residues. The CDR3 here is CASSPRTSGPYEQYF. The CDR3 DNA sequence: TGTGCCAGCAGCCCCCGTACCAGCGGGCCTTACGAGCAGTACTTC.

V usage is TRBV30 and J usage is TRBJ2-3, with 8 bases that match TRBD1. V lost 2 bases and J lost 3; bases outside the gene matches: 7. This CDR3 is built from 15 residues. Germline lookup yields CDR1 GTSNPN and CDR2 SVGIG (reference sequence). The CDR3 sequence is CAWSTRQGLTDTQYF. In nucleotides, the CDR3 is TGTGCCTGGAGTACAAGACAGGGGTTGACAGATACGCAGTATTTT.

This clone was picked up a small number of times. J is TRBJ1-2 and V is TRBV4-1; 7 positions agree with TRBD1. This CDR3 has 14 amino acids. Germline V gene data show CDR1 as MGHRA and CDR2 as YSYEKL. V was pared by 3 bases and J by 7 bases, with 8 bases of the junction left unmatched. DNA for the CDR3: TGCGCCAGCAGCCAGTCCGAACGGACAGGTGGCTACACCTTC. It yields the protein CASSQSERTGGYTF.

The chain links TRBV7-2 to TRBJ1-1; D unclear. Germline V CDR1 and CDR2: SGHTA, FQGNSA. The ends were cut back, 5 bases at V and 0 bases at J, with 13 bases in the middle. The CDR3 is 15 residues long. CDR3 amino acids: CASSLLRTVNTEAFF. In nucleotides, the CDR3 is TGTGCCAGCAGCCTCCTCAGGACGGTGAACACTGAAGCTTTCTTT.

This chain links TRBV4-2 with TRBJ1-2; 8 bases agree with TRBD1. The CDR3 is 13 amino acids. Germline CDR1 LGHNA, CDR2 YNFKEQ. The junction had 1 base not matched to a gene; V was cut back by 5 bases and J by 2 bases. CDR3 amino acids: CASSWDRNYGYTF. CDR3 DNA sequence: TGTGCCAGCAGCTGGGACAGGAACTATGGCTACACCTTC.

J is TRBJ1-1 and V is TRBV2; D is unclear. V lost 6 bases and J 12 bases, leaving 14 bases between the germline ends. The CDR3 length is 11 residues. Germline V CDR1 and CDR2: SNHLY, FYNNEI. CDR3 region: CASSPQDRPFF. The CDR3 DNA reads TGTGCCAGCAGCCCCCAAGATCGGCCTTTCTTT. The full variable domain, rest sourced from reference TRBV2 and TRBJ1-1, is EPEVTQTPSHQVTQMGQEVILRCVPISNHLYFYWYRQILGQKVEFLVSFYNNEISEKSEIFDDQFSVERPDGSNFTLKIRSTKLEDSAMYFCASSPQDRPFFGQGTRLTVV.

This clone was recorded a few times. The CDR3 sequence is CASSLRGGAISYEQYF. The CDR3, as DNA: TGTGCCAGCAGTTTAAGGGGAGGGGCGATCTCCTACGAGCAGTACTTC. V and J are TRBV27 and TRBJ2-7, with 7 bases aligning to TRBD2. The CDR3 is 16 amino acids. With 2 bases clipped from V and 0 bases from J, the junction kept 7 bases outside the gene matches. Germline V gene sequence: CDR1 MNHEY, CDR2 SMNVEV (reference sequence).

The V and J genes are TRBV27 and TRBJ2-7; the D call may be TRBD1 or TRBD2 (5 bases each). Deletions cut 8 bases from V and 4 bases from J, with 24 bases between. Looked up from germline, CDR1 is MNHEY and CDR2 is SMNVEV (reference sequence). The CDR3 has 16 residues. CDR3 sequence (DNA): TGTGCCAGCGTCTCCTCCGGGACCCTACCCCAATACGAGCAGTACTTC. It encodes CASVSSGTLPQYEQYF.